A selection of T cell receptor beta chains follows, all from one sample in a study of regulatory T cells in long-lasting Graves disease. TCRdb called the multiplex PCR reads again in MiXCR, with one record for every CDR3 protein. The data show approximately 400,000 distinct CDR3 sequences, 15% seen once. A further study also used this sample, focusing on T cells in Graves' hyperthyroidism and ophthalmopathy.

The sample in question was peripheral blood mononuclear cells (PBMCs), obtained at new diagnosis, from a patient treated with antithyroid drugs. Source of these receptors: a woman aged 40 to 50 with Graves disease. Each CDR3 is given with its conserved first and last residue. Part of the rows lack a size; the others show once, few, many or a class for expanded clones.

CDR3 protein: CAGDRGRRQAFF
clone size: .
V gene: TRBV30
J gene: TRBJ1-1

CDR3 protein: CASSLDNSPLHF
clone size: many
V gene: TRBV5-1
J gene: TRBJ1-6

CDR3 protein: CASSPGQGGNQAQHF
clone size: .
V gene: TRBV7-6
J gene: TRBJ1-5

CDR3 protein: CSASAGAEAFF
clone size: .
V gene: TRBV20-1
J gene: TRBJ1-1

CDR3 protein: CASSPGLAGDEQYF
clone size: many
V gene: TRBV27
J gene: TRBJ2-7

CDR3 protein: CASSPAVDYEQYF
clone size: few
V gene: TRBV4-1
J gene: TRBJ2-7

CDR3 protein: CASGRASYEQYF
clone size: many
V gene: TRBV11-3
J gene: TRBJ2-7

CDR3 protein: CASSPSFGKNIQYF
clone size: few
V gene: TRBV7-2
J gene: TRBJ2-4

CDR3 protein: CASSSDPSNEQFF
clone size: .
V gene: TRBV2
J gene: TRBJ2-1

CDR3 protein: CASRGQGEVGELFF
clone size: .
V gene: TRBV28
J gene: TRBJ2-2

CDR3 protein: CASSPFTRGTEAFF
clone size: many
V gene: TRBV14
J gene: TRBJ1-1

CDR3 protein: CASSVTAGDTGELFF
clone size: few
V gene: TRBV9
J gene: TRBJ2-2

CDR3 protein: CSARGVGRGGSYNEQFF
clone size: .
V gene: TRBV20-1
J gene: TRBJ2-1

CDR3 protein: CASSFAARPYNEQFF
clone size: .
V gene: TRBV7-9
J gene: TRBJ2-1

CDR3 protein: CASSPHSGDANSPLHF
clone size: many
V gene: TRBV7-9
J gene: TRBJ1-6

CDR3 protein: CASSPRTDHNEQFF
clone size: many
V gene: TRBV7-6
J gene: .

CDR3 protein: CASRWREGGYTF
clone size: few
V gene: TRBV6-1
J gene: TRBJ1-2

CDR3 protein: CSARDMRGWNNEQFF
clone size: .
V gene: TRBV20-1
J gene: TRBJ2-1

CDR3 protein: CASSIAYTSGRFDEQFF
clone size: many
V gene: TRBV19
J gene: TRBJ2-1

CDR3 protein: CASRPASRDSPLHF
clone size: many
V gene: TRBV28
J gene: TRBJ1-6

CDR3 protein: CASREEGGGRETQYF
clone size: many
V gene: TRBV11-3
J gene: TRBJ2-5

CDR3 protein: CASSTHLAGPELFF
clone size: many
V gene: TRBV27
J gene: TRBJ2-2

CDR3 protein: CASSFQGQGADTQYF
clone size: many
V gene: TRBV7-9
J gene: TRBJ2-3

CDR3 protein: CASSYSSLAKGHNSGELFF
clone size: few
V gene: TRBV6-9
J gene: TRBJ2-2

CDR3 protein: CASSIGLAGVDTQYF
clone size: few
V gene: TRBV6-2/TRBV6-3
J gene: TRBJ2-3

CDR3 protein: CASSGVPRGSPLHF
clone size: many
V gene: TRBV12-3/TRBV12-4
J gene: TRBJ1-6

CDR3 protein: CASSQRSGSSYNEQFF
clone size: many
V gene: TRBV7-8
J gene: TRBJ2-1

CDR3 protein: CASSFGAYEQYF
clone size: many
V gene: TRBV28
J gene: TRBJ2-7

CDR3 protein: CASSPWGNEQFF
clone size: many
V gene: TRBV7-3
J gene: TRBJ2-1

CDR3 protein: CASSIRAVGYTF
clone size: many
V gene: TRBV7-2
J gene: TRBJ1-2

CDR3 protein: CSAQGANTEAFF
clone size: .
V gene: TRBV29-1
J gene: TRBJ1-1

CDR3 protein: CASSTVTGELFF
clone size: many
V gene: TRBV12-3/TRBV12-4
J gene: TRBJ2-2

CDR3 protein: CASSLLGSGVHF
clone size: many
V gene: TRBV12-3/TRBV12-4
J gene: TRBJ2-5

CDR3 protein: CASRPGPRVAQHF
clone size: .
V gene: TRBV6-1
J gene: TRBJ1-5

CDR3 protein: CASSLIAGRGETQYF
clone size: .
V gene: TRBV12-3/TRBV12-4
J gene: TRBJ2-5

CDR3 protein: CSVEGGAGGNNEQFF
clone size: many
V gene: TRBV29-1
J gene: TRBJ2-1

CDR3 protein: CATERASGEQYF
clone size: .
V gene: TRBV19
J gene: TRBJ2-7

CDR3 protein: CASSNTNIQYF
clone size: few
V gene: TRBV7-2
J gene: TRBJ2-4

CDR3 protein: CASSIPGALGKNIQYF
clone size: .
V gene: TRBV19
J gene: TRBJ2-4

CDR3 protein: CASSQPVGVTFSGTDTQYF
clone size: .
V gene: TRBV14
J gene: TRBJ2-3

CDR3 protein: CASSTRTGSPYEQYF
clone size: .
V gene: TRBV19
J gene: TRBJ2-7

CDR3 protein: CATSESGNADTQYF
clone size: .
V gene: TRBV6-2/TRBV6-3
J gene: TRBJ2-3

CDR3 protein: CASSQGLAGSWPYEQYF
clone size: many
V gene: TRBV28
J gene: TRBJ2-7

CDR3 protein: CASSKQGLTSPGGRQETQYF
clone size: .
V gene: TRBV5-1
J gene: TRBJ2-5

CDR3 protein: CASSQVADSGELFF
clone size: .
V gene: TRBV5-4
J gene: TRBJ2-2

CDR3 protein: CASSVSFGGRGTYEQYF
clone size: few
V gene: TRBV6-2/TRBV6-3
J gene: TRBJ2-7

CDR3 protein: CASSPGTGANYGYTF
clone size: many
V gene: TRBV12-3/TRBV12-4
J gene: TRBJ1-2

CDR3 protein: CASSEHPAGVDTQYF
clone size: .
V gene: TRBV10-2
J gene: TRBJ2-3

CDR3 protein: CSASLAGRYEQYF
clone size: many
V gene: TRBV20-1
J gene: TRBJ2-7

CDR3 protein: CASSSLYSGANVLTF
clone size: many
V gene: TRBV11-2
J gene: TRBJ2-6

CDR3 protein: CASSDTANVLTF
clone size: .
V gene: TRBV6-1
J gene: TRBJ2-6

CDR3 protein: CASRGAHRESANEKLFF
clone size: many
V gene: TRBV28
J gene: TRBJ1-4

CDR3 protein: CASSLAGADTQYF
clone size: few
V gene: TRBV5-6
J gene: TRBJ2-3

CDR3 protein: CASSPFRIRGEEPNTEAFF
clone size: .
V gene: TRBV6-1
J gene: TRBJ1-1